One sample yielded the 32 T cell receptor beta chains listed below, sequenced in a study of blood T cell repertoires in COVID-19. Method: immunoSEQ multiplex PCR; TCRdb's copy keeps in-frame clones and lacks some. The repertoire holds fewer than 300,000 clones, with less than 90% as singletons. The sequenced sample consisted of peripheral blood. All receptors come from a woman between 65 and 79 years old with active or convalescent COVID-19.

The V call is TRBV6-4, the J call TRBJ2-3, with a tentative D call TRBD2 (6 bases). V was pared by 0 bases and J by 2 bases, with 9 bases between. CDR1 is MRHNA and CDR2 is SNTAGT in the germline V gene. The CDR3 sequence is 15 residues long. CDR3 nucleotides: TGTGCCAGCAGTGACTCCGGGGGAACCACAGATACGCAGTATTTT. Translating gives CASSDSGGTTDTQYF.

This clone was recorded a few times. CDR3 sequence: CASSFLAGGQSGEQFF. The CDR3 DNA follows: TGTGCCAGCAGCTTCCTAGCGGGGGGTCAAAGCGGGGAGCAGTTCTTC. The chain employs TRBV7-2 and TRBJ2-1; 11 bases line up with TRBD2. The CDR3 length is 16 residues. Germline lookup yields CDR1 SGHTA and CDR2 FQGNSA. V shed 3 bases, J shed 10 bases, and the junction held 11 bases outside the gene matches.

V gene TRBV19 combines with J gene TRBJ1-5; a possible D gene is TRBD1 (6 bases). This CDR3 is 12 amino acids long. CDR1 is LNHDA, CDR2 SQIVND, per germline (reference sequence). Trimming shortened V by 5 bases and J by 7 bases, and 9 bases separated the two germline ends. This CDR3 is CASSSQGQPQHF. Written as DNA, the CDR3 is TGTGCCAGTAGTTCCCAGGGGCAGCCCCAGCATTTT.

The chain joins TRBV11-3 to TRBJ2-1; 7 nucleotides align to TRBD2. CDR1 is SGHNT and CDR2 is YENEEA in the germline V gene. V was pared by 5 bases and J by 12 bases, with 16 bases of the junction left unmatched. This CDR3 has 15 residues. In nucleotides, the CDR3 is TGTGCCAGCAGCGAGACTAGCCCCACGTCCAACGGGCAGTTCTTC. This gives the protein CASSETSPTSNGQFF. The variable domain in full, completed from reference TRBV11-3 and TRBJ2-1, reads EAGVVQSPRYKIIEKKQPVAFWCNPISGHNTLYWYLQNLGQGPELLIRYENEEAVDDSQLPKDRFSAERLKGVDSTLKIQPAELGDSAVYLCASSETSPTSNGQFFGPGTRLTVL.

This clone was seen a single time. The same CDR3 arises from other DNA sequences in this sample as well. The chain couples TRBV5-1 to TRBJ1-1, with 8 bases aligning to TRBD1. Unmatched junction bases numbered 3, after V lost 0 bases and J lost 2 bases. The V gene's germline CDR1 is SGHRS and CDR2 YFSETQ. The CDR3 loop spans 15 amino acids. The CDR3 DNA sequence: TGCGCCAGCAGCTTGGTCGGACAGGGTAACACTGAAGCTTTCTTT. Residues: CASSLVGQGNTEAFF.

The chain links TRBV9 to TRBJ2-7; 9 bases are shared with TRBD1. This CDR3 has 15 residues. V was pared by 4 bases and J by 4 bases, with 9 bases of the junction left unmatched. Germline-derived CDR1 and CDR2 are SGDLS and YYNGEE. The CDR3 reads CASSQGTGRFYEQYF. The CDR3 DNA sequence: TGTGCCAGCAGCCAGGGGACAGGGAGGTTTTACGAGCAGTACTTC.

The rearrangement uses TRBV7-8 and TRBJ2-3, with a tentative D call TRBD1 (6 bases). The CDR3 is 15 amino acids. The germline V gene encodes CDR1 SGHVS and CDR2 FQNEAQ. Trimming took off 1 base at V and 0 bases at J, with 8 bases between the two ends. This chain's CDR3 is CASSLDRASTDTQYF. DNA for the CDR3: TGTGCCAGCAGCTTAGACAGGGCCAGCACAGATACGCAGTATTTT.

Here the CDR3 reads CASQGQGAVRNSPLHF. The CDR3, as DNA: TGTGCCAGCCAAGGTCAGGGGGCGGTTCGGAATTCACCCCTCCACTTT. The chain links TRBV6-6 to TRBJ1-6; TRBD1 agrees at 8 bases. Germline CDR1 and CDR2: MNHNY and SVGAGI (reference sequence). CDR3 length: 16 amino acids. V was clipped by 8 bases and J by 7 bases; unmatched bases: 13.

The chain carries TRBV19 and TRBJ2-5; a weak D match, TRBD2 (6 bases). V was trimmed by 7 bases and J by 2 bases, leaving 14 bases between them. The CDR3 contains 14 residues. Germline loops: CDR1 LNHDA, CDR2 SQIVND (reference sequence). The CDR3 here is CASIRRVGQETQYF. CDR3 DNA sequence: TGTGCCAGTATCAGGAGGGTGGGACAAGAGACCCAGTACTTC.

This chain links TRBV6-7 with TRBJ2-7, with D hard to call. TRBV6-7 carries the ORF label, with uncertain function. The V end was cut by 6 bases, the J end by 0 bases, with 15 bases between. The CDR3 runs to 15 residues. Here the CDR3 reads CASSFDPGSSYEQYF. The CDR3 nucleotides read TGTGCCAGCAGCTTCGACCCCGGGTCCTCCTACGAGCAGTACTTC.

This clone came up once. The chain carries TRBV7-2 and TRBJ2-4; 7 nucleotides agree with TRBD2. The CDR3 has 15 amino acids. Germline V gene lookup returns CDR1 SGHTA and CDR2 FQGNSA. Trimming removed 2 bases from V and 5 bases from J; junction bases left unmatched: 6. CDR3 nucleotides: TGTGCCAGCAGCTTATGGGGGGGACGTGAAAACATTCAGTACTTC. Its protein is CASSLWGGRENIQYF.

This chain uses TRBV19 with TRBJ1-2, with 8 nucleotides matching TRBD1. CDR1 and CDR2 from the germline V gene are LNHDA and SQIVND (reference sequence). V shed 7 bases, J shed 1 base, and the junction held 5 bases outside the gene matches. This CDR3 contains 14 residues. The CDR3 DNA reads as TGTGCCAGTATTTGGACAGGGAGTAACTATGGCTACACCTTC. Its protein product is CASIWTGSNYGYTF.

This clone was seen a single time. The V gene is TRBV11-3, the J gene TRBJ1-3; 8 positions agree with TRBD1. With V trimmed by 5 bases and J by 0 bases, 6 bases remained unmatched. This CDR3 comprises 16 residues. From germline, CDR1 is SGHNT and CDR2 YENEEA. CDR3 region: CASSGPGTGSGNTIYF. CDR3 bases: TGTGCCAGCAGCGGACCCGGGACAGGCTCTGGAAACACCATATATTTT.

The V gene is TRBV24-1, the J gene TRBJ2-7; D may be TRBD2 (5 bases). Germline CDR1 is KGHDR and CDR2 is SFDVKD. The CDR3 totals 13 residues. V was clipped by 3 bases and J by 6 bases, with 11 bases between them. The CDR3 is CATSDADEGEQYF. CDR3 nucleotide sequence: TGTGCCACCAGTGATGCGGATGAGGGCGAGCAGTACTTC.

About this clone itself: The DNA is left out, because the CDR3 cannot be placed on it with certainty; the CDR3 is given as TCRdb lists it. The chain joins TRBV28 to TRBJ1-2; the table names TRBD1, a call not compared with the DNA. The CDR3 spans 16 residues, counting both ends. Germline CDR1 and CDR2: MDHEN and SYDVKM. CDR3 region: CASSSSTSLGNYGYTF.

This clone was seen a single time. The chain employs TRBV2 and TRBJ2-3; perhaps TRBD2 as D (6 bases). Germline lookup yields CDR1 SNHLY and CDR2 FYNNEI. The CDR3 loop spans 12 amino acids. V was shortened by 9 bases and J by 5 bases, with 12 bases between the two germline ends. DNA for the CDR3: TGTGCCAGGACTAGAGGCCTAGATACGCAGTATTTT. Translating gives CARTRGLDTQYF.

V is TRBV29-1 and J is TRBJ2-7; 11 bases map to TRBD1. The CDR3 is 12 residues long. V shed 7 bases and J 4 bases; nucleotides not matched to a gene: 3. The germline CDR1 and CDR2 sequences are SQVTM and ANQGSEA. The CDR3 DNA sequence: TGCAGCGGGGGACAGGGGGTATACGAGCAGTACTTC. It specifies CSGGQGVYEQYF.

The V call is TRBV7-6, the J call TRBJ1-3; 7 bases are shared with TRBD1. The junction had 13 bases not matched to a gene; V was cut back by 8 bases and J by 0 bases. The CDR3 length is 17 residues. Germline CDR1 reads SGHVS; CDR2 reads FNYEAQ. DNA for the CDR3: TGTGCCAGCGCGGATGAGAAGACAGGGCCCTCTGGAAACACCATATATTTT. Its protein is CASADEKTGPSGNTIYF. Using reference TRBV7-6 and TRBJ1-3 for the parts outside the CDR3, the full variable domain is GAGVSQSPRYKVTKRGQDVALRCDPISGHVSLYWYRQALGQGPEFLTYFNYEAQQDKSGLPNDRFSAERPEGSISTLTIQRTEQRDSAMYRCASADEKTGPSGNTIYFGEGSWLTVV.

As DNA, the CDR3 is TGTGCCAGCAGCCCCGGGACTAGCGGGAGAGAAACCAAAAACATTCAGTACTTC. It yields the protein CASSPGTSGRETKNIQYF. The V call is TRBV11-2, the J call TRBJ2-4; 14 bases agree with TRBD2. The ends lost 5 bases at V and 2 bases at J; junction bases unmatched: 8. CDR1 is SGHAT and CDR2 is FQNNGV in the germline V gene. The CDR3 runs to 18 residues.

The CDR3 DNA reads TGTGCCAGCAGTTTAGAAGGGGACTATGGCTACACCTTC. This encodes CASSLEGDYGYTF. The chain links TRBV28 to TRBJ1-2, with D possibly being TRBD1 (5 bases). Trimming removed 2 bases from V and 3 bases from J, with 7 bases in between. Germline V gives CDR1 MDHEN, CDR2 SYDVKM. CDR3 length: 13 residues.

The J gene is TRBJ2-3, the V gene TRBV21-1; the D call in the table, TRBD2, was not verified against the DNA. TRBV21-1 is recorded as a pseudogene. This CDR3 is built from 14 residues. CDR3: CASQGGEGSDTQYF. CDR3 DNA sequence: TGTGCCAGCCAAGGAGGGGAAGGGAGTGATACGCAGTATTTT.

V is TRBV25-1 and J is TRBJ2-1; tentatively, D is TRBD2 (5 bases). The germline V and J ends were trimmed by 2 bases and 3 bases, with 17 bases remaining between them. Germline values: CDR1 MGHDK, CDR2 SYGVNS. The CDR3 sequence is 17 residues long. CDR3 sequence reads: CASSEGGSAFYYNEQFF. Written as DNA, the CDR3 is TGTGCCAGCAGTGAAGGAGGTAGCGCGTTTTACTACAATGAGCAGTTCTTC.

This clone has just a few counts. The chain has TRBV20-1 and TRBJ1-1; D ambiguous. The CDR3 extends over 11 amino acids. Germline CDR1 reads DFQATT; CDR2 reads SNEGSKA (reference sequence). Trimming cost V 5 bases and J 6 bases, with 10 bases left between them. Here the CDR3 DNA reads TGCAGTGCTCGGAGTTGGGCTGAAGCTTTCTTT. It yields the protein CSARSWAEAFF.

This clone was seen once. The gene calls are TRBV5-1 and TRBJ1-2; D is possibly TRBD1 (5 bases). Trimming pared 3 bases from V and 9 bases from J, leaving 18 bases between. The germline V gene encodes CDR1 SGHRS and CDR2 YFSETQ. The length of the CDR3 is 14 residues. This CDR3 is CASSSSGFGGSYTF. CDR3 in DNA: TGCGCCAGCAGCTCCAGCGGTTTTGGGGGGAGCTACACCTTC.

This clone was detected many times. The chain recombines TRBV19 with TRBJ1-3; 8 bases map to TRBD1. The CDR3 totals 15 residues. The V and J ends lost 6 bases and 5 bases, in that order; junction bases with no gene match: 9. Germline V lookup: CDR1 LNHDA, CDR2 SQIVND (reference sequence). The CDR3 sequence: CASSLPRQGRNTIYF. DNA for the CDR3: TGTGCCAGTAGCCTCCCCCGACAGGGGAGAAACACCATATATTTT.

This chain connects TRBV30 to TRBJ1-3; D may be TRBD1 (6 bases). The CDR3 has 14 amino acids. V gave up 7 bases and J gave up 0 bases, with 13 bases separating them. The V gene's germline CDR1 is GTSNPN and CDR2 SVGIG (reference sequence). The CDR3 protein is CASSRGASGNTIYF. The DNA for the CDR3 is TGTGCCTCTTCTCGGGGGGCCTCTGGAAACACCATATATTTT.

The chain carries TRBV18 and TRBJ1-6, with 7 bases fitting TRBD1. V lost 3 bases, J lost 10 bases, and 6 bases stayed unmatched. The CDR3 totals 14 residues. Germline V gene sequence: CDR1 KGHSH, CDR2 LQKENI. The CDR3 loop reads CASSPEGAQSPLHF. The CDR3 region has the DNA TGTGCCAGCTCACCTGAGGGGGCGCAATCACCCCTCCACTTT.

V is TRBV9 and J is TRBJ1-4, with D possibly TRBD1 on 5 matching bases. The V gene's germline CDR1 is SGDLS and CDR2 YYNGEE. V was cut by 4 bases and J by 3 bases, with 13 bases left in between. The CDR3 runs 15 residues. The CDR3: CASSSRDSPNEKLFF. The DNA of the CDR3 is TGTGCCAGCAGCTCCCGTGACAGCCCTAATGAAAAACTGTTTTTT.

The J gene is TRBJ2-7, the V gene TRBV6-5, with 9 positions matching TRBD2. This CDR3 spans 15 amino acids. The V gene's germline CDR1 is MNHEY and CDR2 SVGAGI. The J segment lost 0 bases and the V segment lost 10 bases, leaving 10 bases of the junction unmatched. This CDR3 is CATTLYSGGSYEQYF. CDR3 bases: TGTGCCACAACCCTATATAGCGGGGGCTCCTACGAGCAGTACTTC.

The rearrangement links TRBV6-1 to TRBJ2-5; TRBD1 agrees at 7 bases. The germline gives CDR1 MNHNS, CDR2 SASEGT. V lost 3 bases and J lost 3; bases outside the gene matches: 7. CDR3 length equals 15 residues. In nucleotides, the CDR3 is TGTGCCAGCAGTGACCCGGGGACAGCAGAAGAGACCCAGTACTTC. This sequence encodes CASSDPGTAEETQYF.

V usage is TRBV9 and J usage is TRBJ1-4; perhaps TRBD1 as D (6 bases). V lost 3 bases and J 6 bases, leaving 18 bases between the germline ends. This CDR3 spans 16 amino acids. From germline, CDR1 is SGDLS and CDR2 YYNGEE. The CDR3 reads CASSAQTGTPYEKLFF. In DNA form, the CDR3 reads TGTGCCAGCAGCGCTCAGACCGGGACACCATATGAAAAACTGTTTTTT.

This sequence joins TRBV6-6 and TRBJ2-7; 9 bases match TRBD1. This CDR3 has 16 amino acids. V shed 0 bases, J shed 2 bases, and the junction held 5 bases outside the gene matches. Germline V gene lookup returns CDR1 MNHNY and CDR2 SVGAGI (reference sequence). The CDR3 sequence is CASSYSQGTGTYEQYF. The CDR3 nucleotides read TGTGCCAGCAGTTACTCCCAAGGGACAGGGACCTACGAGCAGTACTTC.